What follows are 32 T cell receptor beta chains derived from one specimen sequenced in a study of T cells in Graves' hyperthyroidism and ophthalmopathy. Amplified regions were TCR beta CDR3 sequences from RNA transcripts. When the TCR CDR3 underwent first-round RT-PCR, the HTBI primer set was used. TCRdb independently ran MiXCR on the multiplex PCR reads; one entry per CDR3 protein. The sample lists hundreds of thousands of distinct CDR3 sequences, more than 14% seen once, with about 12% in the top ten. Sequenced input: blood. The origin of the receptors is a woman in her fifties or sixties with Graves' ophthalmopathy.

The sample holds a few counts of this clonotype. The conserved final phenylalanine or tryptophan is absent from the CDR3, which likely points to a read error. The rearrangement uses TRBV7-3 and TRBJ2-1; 7 bases map to TRBD2. The germline V gene has CDR1 SGHTA and CDR2 FQGTGA. With V trimmed by 2 bases and J by 4 bases, 5 bases remained unmatched. The CDR3 is made up of 15 amino acids. The CDR3 DNA is TGTGCCAGCAGCTTAGGCGGGAGTACTTACAATGAGCAGTTCTCC. It specifies CASSLGGSTYNEQFS.

At least ten counts were recorded for this clonotype. The chain employs TRBV12-3 or TRBV12-4 and TRBJ2-7, with D hard to call. V lost 5 bases to trimming and J lost 6 bases, with 14 bases between them. The CDR3 has 13 residues. The CDR3 bases are TGTGCCAGCAGTCGGCATCCGTTCGGCGAGCAGTACTTC. Translation: CASSRHPFGEQYF.

In this sample, this clonotype turned up many times. The rearrangement joins TRBV4-2 to TRBJ2-7, with TRBD2 matching over 14 bases. The CDR3 totals 16 residues. Germline V CDR1 and CDR2: LGHNA, YNFKEQ. V shed 1 base, J shed 5 bases, and the junction held 4 bases outside the gene matches. The CDR3 DNA follows: TGTGCCAGCAGCCAAGGACTAGCGGGAGGGCCCAACGAGCAGTACTTC. Amino acids: CASSQGLAGGPNEQYF.

The V and J genes are TRBV19 and TRBJ2-2, with 8 bases identical to TRBD2. Trimming took 3 bases from V and 1 from J; bases not matched to a gene: 7. CDR3 length: 17 amino acids. Germline V lookup: CDR1 LNHDA, CDR2 SQIVND (reference sequence). The CDR3 DNA reads as TGTGCCAGTAGTATGTCAACTAGCGGCTGGAACACCGGGGAGCTGTTTTTT. Its translation is CASSMSTSGWNTGELFF.

This clonotype was seen a few times. The CDR3 loop is CASSTGSLATTYNEQFF. As DNA, the CDR3 is TGTGCCAGTAGTACCGGCTCACTAGCGACCACCTACAATGAGCAGTTCTTC. The V gene is TRBV19, the J gene TRBJ2-1; 7 nucleotides align to TRBD2. This CDR3 region has 17 residues. The V and J ends lost 4 bases and 2 bases, in that order; junction bases with no gene match: 11. Germline V CDR1 and CDR2: LNHDA, SQIVND (reference sequence).

This clonotype was detected a few times. The V call is TRBV5-6, the J call TRBJ2-3; perhaps TRBD2 as D (5 bases). V was cut by 2 bases and J by 2 bases, with 12 bases left in between. The CDR3 totals 15 residues. CDR1 SGHDT and CDR2 YYEEEE come from the germline V gene. The CDR3 here is CASSFGLDHTDTQYF. The CDR3 region has the DNA TGTGCCAGCAGCTTCGGACTCGACCACACAGATACGCAGTATTTT.

This clonotype has just a few counts. The V call is TRBV19, the J call TRBJ1-5, with 10 bases fitting TRBD1. This CDR3 spans 15 amino acids. Germline lookup yields CDR1 LNHDA and CDR2 SQIVND (reference sequence). With 4 bases clipped from V and 4 bases from J, the junction kept 4 bases outside the gene matches. The chain's CDR3 is CASSTPGQGNQPQHF. The CDR3 nucleotides are TGTGCCAGTAGTACGCCGGGACAGGGGAATCAGCCCCAGCATTTT.

This clonotype was recorded at least ten times. V usage is TRBV6-1 and J usage is TRBJ1-2, with a weak D call TRBD1 (6 bases). The CDR3 has 15 residues. V was pared by 7 bases and J by 2 bases, with 17 bases between. Germline V lookup: CDR1 MNHNS, CDR2 SASEGT. CDR3 sequence: CASTQGLRGNYGYTF. The DNA of the CDR3 is TGTGCCAGCACCCAGGGGCTTAGGGGCAACTATGGCTACACCTTC.

This clonotype showed up many times. The rearrangement uses TRBV28 and TRBJ2-3; TRBD2 agrees at 10 bases. V gave up 7 bases and J gave up 1 base; unmatched junction bases: 8. The CDR3 is 16 amino acids. Germline assignment: CDR1 MDHEN and CDR2 SYDVKM. DNA for the CDR3: TGTGCCAGCATTCCTAGCGGGAGCTCGGGCACAGATACGCAGTATTTT. Residues: CASIPSGSSGTDTQYF. Together with reference TRBV28 and TRBJ2-3, the CDR3 gives the full variable domain: DVKVTQSSRYLVKRTGEKVFLECVQDMDHENMFWYRQDPGLGLRLIYFSYDVKMKEKGDIPEGYSVSREKKERFSLILESASTNQTSMYLCASIPSGSSGTDTQYFGPGTRLTVL.

This clonotype was counted ten times or more. The chain joins TRBV6-5 to TRBJ1-1; D not resolved. The CDR3 has 15 residues. V was shortened by 0 bases and J by 0 bases, with 8 bases between the two germline ends. Germline V lookup: CDR1 MNHEY, CDR2 SVGAGI. CDR3 region: CASSYSNRLNTEAFF. The CDR3 DNA is TGTGCCAGCAGTTACTCGAACCGATTGAACACTGAAGCTTTCTTT.

V is TRBV19 and J is TRBJ2-7, with D possibly being TRBD2 (5 bases). Germline CDR1 reads LNHDA; CDR2 reads SQIVND (reference sequence). This CDR3 has 13 residues. V lost 2 bases, J lost 3 bases, and 8 bases lay in between. The CDR3 protein is CASSISGNYEQYF. The CDR3 coding sequence is TGTGCCAGTAGTATATCGGGGAACTACGAGCAGTACTTC. Together with reference TRBV19 and TRBJ2-7, the CDR3 gives the full variable domain: DGGITQSPKYLFRKEGQNVTLSCEQNLNHDAMYWYRQDPGQGLRLIYYSQIVNDFQKGDIAEGYSVSREKKESFPLTVTSAQKNPTAFYLCASSISGNYEQYFGPGTRLTVT.

This clonotype has a count of ten or more. V and J are TRBV6-5 and TRBJ2-2, with 7 bases aligning to TRBD2. Germline-derived CDR1 and CDR2 are MNHEY and SVGAGI. This CDR3 comprises 15 residues. V dropped 0 bases and J dropped 7; count of bases not matched to a gene: 5. The CDR3 protein is CASSYSGLEGGELFF. CDR3 nucleotides: TGTGCCAGCAGTTACTCAGGACTAGAGGGCGGGGAGCTGTTTTTT.

This chain links TRBV27 with TRBJ1-4; 9 nucleotides match TRBD1. This CDR3 contains 15 residues. Trimming took 6 bases from V and 8 from J; bases not matched to a gene: 10. The germline CDR1 and CDR2 sequences are MNHEY and SMNVEV (reference sequence). In nucleotides, the CDR3 is TGTGCCAGCAGAACTCTAGACAGGGGGTACGAAAAACTGTTTTTT. Translated: CASRTLDRGYEKLFF.

V gene TRBV7-2 combines with J gene TRBJ1-1, with D maybe TRBD1 (6 bases). The CDR3 is made up of 17 amino acids. Germline V gives CDR1 SGHTA, CDR2 FQGNSA. Trimming removed 1 base at V and 5 bases at J, with 20 bases between. The CDR3 reads CASSLVGTGRGRTEAFF. The CDR3 DNA reads as TGTGCCAGCAGCTTAGTTGGAACAGGGAGAGGAAGAACTGAAGCTTTCTTT.

This clonotype appeared many times. In DNA, the CDR3 is TGCAGTGCTAGAGATCCGGGACAGGGGGCCCGCAATGAGCAGTTCTTC. This codes for CSARDPGQGARNEQFF. The chain carries TRBV20-1 and TRBJ2-1; the match to TRBD1 covers 12 bases. The CDR3 loop spans 16 amino acids. V shed 0 bases and J 6 bases; nucleotides not matched to a gene: 6. Germline lookup yields CDR1 DFQATT and CDR2 SNEGSKA (reference sequence).

This clonotype appeared many times. V is TRBV2 and J is TRBJ2-1, with TRBD2 identical over 8 bases. CDR3 length equals 14 residues. J lost 5 bases, V lost 7 bases, and 7 bases had no gene match. Germline V lookup: CDR1 SNHLY, CDR2 FYNNEI. CDR3 sequence (DNA): TGTGCCAGCACACCACTAGCGGTAAACAATGAGCAGTTCTTC. Protein: CASTPLAVNNEQFF. Looking up the rest from reference TRBV2 and TRBJ2-1 gives the full variable domain: EPEVTQTPSHQVTQMGQEVILRCVPISNHLYFYWYRQILGQKVEFLVSFYNNEISEKSEIFDDQFSVERPDGSNFTLKIRSTKLEDSAMYFCASTPLAVNNEQFFGPGTRLTVL.

This clonotype has a count of ten or more. The chain uses TRBV2 and TRBJ2-5; 7 bases are a match to TRBD2. In germline, CDR1 is SNHLY, CDR2 FYNNEI. CDR3 length: 14 residues. V lost 4 bases and J lost 4; bases outside the gene matches: 6. DNA of the CDR3: TGTGCCAGCAGTGGAGGACTAGTTGGAGAGACCCAGTACTTC. Translated, it gives CASSGGLVGETQYF.

This clonotype has a count of ten or more. V usage is TRBV15 and J usage is TRBJ1-5, with 7 bases aligning to TRBD1. The germline V gene encodes CDR1 LNHNV and CDR2 YYDKDF (reference sequence). The CDR3 has 15 residues. V shed 3 bases and J 6 bases; nucleotides not matched to a gene: 8. The CDR3 bases are TGTGCCACCAGCAGGACGACAGGGACGAGTCAGCCCCAGCATTTT. It yields the protein CATSRTTGTSQPQHF.

J is TRBJ2-7 and V is TRBV7-9, with 7 positions matching TRBD1. J lost 3 bases, V lost 6 bases, and 8 bases had no gene match. This CDR3 has 14 residues. Germline values: CDR1 SEHNR, CDR2 FQNEAQ (reference sequence). As DNA, the CDR3 is TGTGCCAGCAGTTCCGACAGGGCCAGCTACGAGCAGTACTTC. Protein product: CASSSDRASYEQYF.

This clonotype has a count of ten or more. The chain employs TRBV27 and TRBJ2-1, with D possibly being TRBD2 (5 bases). The CDR3 has 14 amino acids. V was trimmed by 6 bases and J by 4 bases, leaving 13 bases between them. CDR1 is MNHEY, CDR2 SMNVEV, per germline (reference sequence). Here the CDR3 reads CASSRERLYNEQFF. CDR3 nucleotides: TGTGCCAGCAGCCGGGAACGACTTTACAATGAGCAGTTCTTC.

J is TRBJ2-1 and V is TRBV20-1; TRBD1 aligns across 7 bases. The CDR3 runs 16 residues. Germline assignment: CDR1 DFQATT and CDR2 SNEGSKA (reference sequence). The V segment lost 2 bases and the J segment 3 bases; nucleotides outside the gene matches: 10. The DNA for the CDR3 is TGCAGTGCTAGACGCTTACAGGGGACACTCTACAATGAGCAGTTCTTC. This translates into CSARRLQGTLYNEQFF.

This clonotype was seen many times. This rearrangement joins TRBV20-1 to TRBJ2-7; 9 nucleotides agree with TRBD2. The CDR3 consists of 19 residues. CDR1 and CDR2 from the germline V gene are DFQATT and SNEGSKA (reference sequence). V gave up 1 base and J gave up 4 bases; unmatched junction bases: 20. Here the CDR3 DNA reads TGCAGTGCTAGAGGCCTAGTCGGAGCGGGAGGAGTCCATATGTACGAGCAGTACTTC. Translation gives CSARGLVGAGGVHMYEQYF.

Note on this clonotype: A much bigger clone sits one base away, suggesting this may be a read error. The rearrangement links TRBV20-1 to TRBJ2-1, with 7 nucleotides matching TRBD2. Per germline, CDR1 DFQATT and CDR2 SNEGSKA (reference sequence). The CDR3 loop spans 13 amino acids. CDR3 nucleotides: TGCATCCCCCGGGCTAGCGGAGACAATGAGCAGTTCTTC. Its translation: CIPRASGDNEQFF.

This clonotype appeared many times. This chain uses TRBV20-1 with TRBJ2-3; the match to TRBD2 covers 7 bases. The CDR3 totals 15 residues. Per the germline V gene, CDR1 is DFQATT and CDR2 is SNEGSKA (reference sequence). Losses at the gene ends were 7 bases for V and 2 bases for J; bases not matched to a gene: 12. The CDR3 sequence: CSVLLGTSVTDTQYF. CDR3 sequence (DNA): TGCAGTGTCCTGCTAGGAACTAGCGTCACAGATACGCAGTATTTT.

This clonotype has at least ten counts. V is TRBV6-5 and J is TRBJ2-7; 14 bases are a match to TRBD2. Losses at the gene ends were 0 bases for V and 12 bases for J; bases not matched to a gene: 7. This CDR3 has 15 amino acids. Per the germline V gene, CDR1 is MNHEY and CDR2 is SVGAGI. The CDR3 spells CASSYSTSGRARRYF. Here the CDR3 DNA reads TGTGCCAGCAGTTACTCGACTAGCGGGAGGGCCCGGCGGTACTTC.

This clonotype has a count of ten or more. The chain employs TRBV7-2 and TRBJ2-7; D not resolved. Trimming pared 5 bases from V and 6 bases from J, leaving 14 bases between. The CDR3 is made up of 13 amino acids. The germline V gene encodes CDR1 SGHTA and CDR2 FQGNSA. CDR3 sequence: CASSPGGDSEQYF. The CDR3 nucleotides read TGTGCCAGCAGCCCTGGTGGAGATTCCGAGCAGTACTTC.

This clonotype showed up many times. The rearrangement uses TRBV20-1 and TRBJ2-1; 12 nucleotides align to TRBD2. Germline loops: CDR1 DFQATT, CDR2 SNEGSKA (reference sequence). The J segment lost 5 bases and the V segment lost 0 bases, leaving 8 bases of the junction unmatched. The CDR3 has 17 residues. The CDR3 here is CSARDFRLAGVNNEQFF. The CDR3 region has the DNA TGCAGTGCTAGAGATTTTCGACTAGCGGGAGTCAACAATGAGCAGTTCTTC.

The rearrangement joins TRBV24-1 to TRBJ2-1, with D possibly TRBD1 on 5 matching bases. V was trimmed by 6 bases and J by 5 bases, leaving 13 bases between them. The CDR3 length is 14 residues. CDR1 KGHDR and CDR2 SFDVKD come from the germline V gene. CDR3 DNA sequence: TGTGCCACCAGTAGGCAGGGCCCCCACAATGAGCAGTTCTTC. Translating it yields CATSRQGPHNEQFF.

This clonotype was counted ten times or more. The chain joins TRBV7-9 to TRBJ2-7; 14 bases align to TRBD2. The CDR3 spans 16 residues. Germline assignment: CDR1 SEHNR and CDR2 FQNEAQ (reference sequence). After removal of 6 bases from V and 2 bases from J, the junction contained 6 bases not matched to a gene. The chain's CDR3 is CASSIRTSGRPYEQYF. In DNA form, the CDR3 reads TGTGCCAGCAGTATCCGGACTAGCGGGAGGCCCTACGAGCAGTACTTC.

This clonotype was detected many times. The chain carries TRBV3-1 and TRBJ2-5, with 8 bases that match TRBD2. CDR1 is LGHDT and CDR2 is YNNKEL in the germline V gene (reference sequence). Unmatched junction bases numbered 8, after V lost 1 base and J lost 1 base. The CDR3 runs 17 residues. The DNA for the CDR3 is TGTGCCAGCAGCCAAGGTTTATCGGGAGGGATCCAAGAGACCCAGTACTTC. It specifies CASSQGLSGGIQETQYF.

The V gene is TRBV29-1, the J gene TRBJ1-1; D gene ambiguous. V was cut by 7 bases and J by 2 bases, with 17 bases left in between. The CDR3 runs 14 residues. In germline, CDR1 is SQVTM, CDR2 ANQGSEA. The CDR3 bases are TGCAGCGCACGAGCAGTGGGATTAAACACTGAAGCTTTCTTT. This encodes CSARAVGLNTEAFF.

This clonotype has ten or more counts. The CDR3 DNA reads as TGTGCCAGCAGCTTAGGCCGTAGACAGGGTGGCTACACCTTC. Protein sequence: CASSLGRRQGGYTF. The chain uses TRBV7-2 and TRBJ1-2, with 7 nucleotides matching TRBD1. CDR1 and CDR2 (germline): SGHTA, FQGNSA. The CDR3 contains 14 residues. J gave up 7 bases and V 1 base, and 6 bases lay outside the gene matches.